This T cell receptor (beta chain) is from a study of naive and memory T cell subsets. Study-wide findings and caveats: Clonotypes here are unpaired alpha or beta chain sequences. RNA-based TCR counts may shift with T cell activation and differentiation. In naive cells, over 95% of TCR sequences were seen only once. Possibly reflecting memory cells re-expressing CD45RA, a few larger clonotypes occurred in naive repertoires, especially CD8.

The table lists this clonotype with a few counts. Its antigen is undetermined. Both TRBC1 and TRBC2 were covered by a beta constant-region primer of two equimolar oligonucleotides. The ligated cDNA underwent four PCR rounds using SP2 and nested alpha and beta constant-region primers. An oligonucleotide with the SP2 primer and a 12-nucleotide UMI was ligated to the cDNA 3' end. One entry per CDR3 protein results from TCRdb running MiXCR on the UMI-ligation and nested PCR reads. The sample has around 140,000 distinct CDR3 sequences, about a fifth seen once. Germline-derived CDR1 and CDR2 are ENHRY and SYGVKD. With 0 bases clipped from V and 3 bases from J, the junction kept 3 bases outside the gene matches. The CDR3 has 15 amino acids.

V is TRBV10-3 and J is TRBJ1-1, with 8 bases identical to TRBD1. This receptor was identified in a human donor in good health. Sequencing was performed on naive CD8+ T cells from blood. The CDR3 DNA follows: TGTGCCATCAGTGAGTCCTGGACAGGGTACACTGAAGCTTTCTTT. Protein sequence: CAISESWTGYTEAFF.